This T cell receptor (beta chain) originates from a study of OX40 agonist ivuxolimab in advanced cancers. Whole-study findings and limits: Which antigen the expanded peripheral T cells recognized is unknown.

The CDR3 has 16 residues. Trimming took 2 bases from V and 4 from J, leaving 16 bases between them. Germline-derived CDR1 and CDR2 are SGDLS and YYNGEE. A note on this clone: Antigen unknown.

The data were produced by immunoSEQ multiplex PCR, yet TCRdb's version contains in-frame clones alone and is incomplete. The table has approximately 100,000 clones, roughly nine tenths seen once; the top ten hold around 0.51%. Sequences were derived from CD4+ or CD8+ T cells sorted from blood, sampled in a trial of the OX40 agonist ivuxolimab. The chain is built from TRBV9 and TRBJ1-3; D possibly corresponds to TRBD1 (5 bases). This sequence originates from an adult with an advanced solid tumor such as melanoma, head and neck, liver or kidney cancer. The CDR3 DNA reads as TGTGCCAGCAGCGTGTGGCCAGGGTTGTCAGGAAACACCATATATTTT. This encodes CASSVWPGLSGNTIYF.